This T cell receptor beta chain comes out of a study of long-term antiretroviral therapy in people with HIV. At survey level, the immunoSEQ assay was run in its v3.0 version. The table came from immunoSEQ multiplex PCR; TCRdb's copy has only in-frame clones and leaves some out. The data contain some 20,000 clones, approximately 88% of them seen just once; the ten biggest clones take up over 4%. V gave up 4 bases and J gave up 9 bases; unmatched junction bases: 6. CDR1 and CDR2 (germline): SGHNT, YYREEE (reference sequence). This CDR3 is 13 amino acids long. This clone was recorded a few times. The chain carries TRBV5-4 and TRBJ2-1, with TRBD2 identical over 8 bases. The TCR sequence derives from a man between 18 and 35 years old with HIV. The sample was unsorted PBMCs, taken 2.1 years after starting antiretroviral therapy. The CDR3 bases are TGTGCCAGCAGCGACGGGGGGGGCCCTGAGCAGTTCTTC. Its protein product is CASSDGGGPEQFF.